A single sample is the source of the 25 T cell receptor beta chains below, sequenced in a study of T cells in Graves' hyperthyroidism and ophthalmopathy. RNA transcripts served as the template for amplifying TCR beta CDR3 regions. The TCR CDR3 was amplified in a first-round RT-PCR using the HTBI primer set. TCRdb re-derived calls from the multiplex PCR reads in MiXCR, one entry per CDR3 protein. The sample has approximately 690,000 distinct CDR3 sequences, under 25% seen once. Sequenced material: blood. The receptor source for this set is a man younger than 45 with Graves' ophthalmopathy.

This clonotype was counted only a few times. The genes are TRBV27 and TRBJ2-7, with TRBD2 identical over 11 bases. The CDR3 covers 15 residues. After removal of 6 bases from V and 5 bases from J, the junction contained 9 bases not matched to a gene. CDR1 and CDR2 from the germline V gene are MNHEY and SMNVEV (reference sequence). Here the CDR3 DNA reads TGTGCCAGCAGGTCCCTTCTAGCGGGAGGCGACGAGCAGTACTTC. It specifies CASRSLLAGGDEQYF.

There are many counts of this clonotype. This chain connects TRBV20-1 to TRBJ1-5; D is perhaps TRBD1 (5 bases). The CDR3 has 13 residues. Germline V gives CDR1 DFQATT, CDR2 SNEGSKA (reference sequence). The V end was cut by 5 bases, the J end by 7 bases, with 15 bases between. The CDR3 sequence is CSAVPGGGQPQHF. The CDR3, as DNA: TGCAGTGCTGTCCCGGGGGGGGGACAGCCCCAGCATTTT.

This clonotype was seen repeatedly, ten times or more. V gene TRBV29-1 combines with J gene TRBJ2-7, with 9 positions matching TRBD1. The CDR3 sequence is 13 residues long. V lost 3 bases and J lost 2; bases outside the gene matches: 2. The germline CDR1 and CDR2 sequences are SQVTM and ANQGSEA. This CDR3 is CSVEGQGAYEQYF. In nucleotides, the CDR3 is TGCAGCGTTGAGGGACAGGGAGCCTACGAGCAGTACTTC.

This clonotype was counted between two and nine times. The CDR3: CASRERGSTYEQYF. The CDR3 bases are TGTGCCAGCCGGGAGAGGGGGAGTACGTACGAGCAGTACTTC. The chain employs TRBV27 and TRBJ2-7, with D perhaps TRBD1 or TRBD2 (6 bases each). Germline values: CDR1 MNHEY, CDR2 SMNVEV (reference sequence). This CDR3 is 14 amino acids long. Trimming stripped 8 bases from V and 4 bases from J, with 18 bases between.

The rearrangement links TRBV14 to TRBJ1-1; 9 nucleotides match TRBD1. Germline V lookup: CDR1 SGHDN, CDR2 FVKESK. The ends lost 2 bases at V and 6 bases at J; junction bases unmatched: 10. The CDR3 has 16 residues. CDR3 nucleotide sequence: TGTGCCAGCAGCCAAATTACGGGACAGGGAGTTCCTGAAGCTTTCTTT. Translated, it gives CASSQITGQGVPEAFF.

In its sample, this clonotype was seen a few times. The CDR3 DNA sequence: TGTGCCAGCAGTTACTCGGAACGTATGACCGGGGAGCTGTTTTTT. Its translation: CASSYSERMTGELFF. V usage is TRBV6-5 and J usage is TRBJ2-2; D remains unclear. The CDR3 contains 15 residues. Per germline, CDR1 MNHEY and CDR2 SVGAGI. V was trimmed by 0 bases and J by 5 bases, leaving 10 bases between them.

This clonotype was found a few times. The gene calls are TRBV30 and TRBJ1-3; D gene ambiguous. Germline V gene lookup returns CDR1 GTSNPN and CDR2 SVGIG (reference sequence). V was pared by 0 bases and J by 4 bases, with 10 bases between. CDR3 length: 14 residues. The CDR3 here is CAWSVGISGNTIYF. CDR3 DNA sequence: TGTGCCTGGAGTGTTGGGATATCGGGAAACACCATATATTTT.

This clonotype was found many times. This chain joins TRBV3-1 and TRBJ2-7; D remains unclear. The CDR3 length is 13 residues. Looked up from germline, CDR1 is LGHDT and CDR2 is YNNKEL (reference sequence). V lost 4 bases to trimming and J lost 8 bases, with 15 bases between them. Here the CDR3 reads CASSLWGWEQQYF. The CDR3, as DNA: TGTGCCAGCAGCCTGTGGGGTTGGGAACAGCAGTACTTC.

The genes are TRBV29-1 and TRBJ2-1, with 7 bases identical to TRBD2. The CDR3 has 11 residues. Trimming removed 4 bases from V and 7 bases from J; junction bases left unmatched: 1. Germline-derived CDR1 and CDR2 are SQVTM and ANQGSEA. CDR3 sequence (DNA): TGCAGCGTTGTGGGGGGGAATGAGCAGTTCTTC. It yields the protein CSVVGGNEQFF.

The table lists this clonotype with a few counts. The V gene is TRBV30, the J gene TRBJ2-1; 7 bases are a match to TRBD1. This CDR3 region has 16 residues. CDR1 and CDR2 from the germline V gene are GTSNPN and SVGIG (reference sequence). With 0 bases clipped from V and 3 bases from J, the junction kept 8 bases outside the gene matches. The CDR3 bases are TGTGCCTGGAGTGTCCTAGGGACAGCACACTACAATGAGCAGTTCTTC. Its translation is CAWSVLGTAHYNEQFF.

A few counts support this clonotype. The rearrangement uses TRBV20-1 and TRBJ2-1, with 7 bases matching TRBD1. CDR1 is DFQATT and CDR2 is SNEGSKA in the germline V gene (reference sequence). The CDR3 spans 12 residues. The ends lost 4 bases at V and 8 bases at J; junction bases unmatched: 5. CDR3 nucleotide sequence: TGCAGTGCTACGACAGGGCTGGATGAGCAGTTCTTC. This codes for CSATTGLDEQFF.

There are many counts of this clonotype. The chain joins TRBV5-1 to TRBJ2-7; the D is unclear. Germline V gene data show CDR1 as SGHRS and CDR2 as YFSETQ. This CDR3 has 16 residues. Deletions cut 2 bases from V and 3 bases from J, with 18 bases between. Here the CDR3 reads CASSFSWERSFYEQYF. The CDR3 DNA reads as TGCGCCAGCAGCTTTTCCTGGGAACGGAGCTTCTACGAGCAGTACTTC.

This clonotype has ten or more counts. The rearrangement uses TRBV6-2 or TRBV6-3 and TRBJ2-1, with 11 bases fitting TRBD2. This CDR3 contains 15 residues. Germline-derived CDR1 and CDR2 are MNHEY and SVGEGT. Germline trimming cut 6 bases from V and 4 bases from J; bases unmatched to any gene: 5. CDR3 residues: CASRQGLAVYNEQFF. DNA for the CDR3: TGTGCCAGCAGACAGGGACTAGCGGTGTACAATGAGCAGTTCTTC.

The gene calls are TRBV7-6 and TRBJ2-5, with 12 bases fitting TRBD2. V shed 0 bases, J shed 5 bases, and the junction held 7 bases outside the gene matches. Per the germline V gene, CDR1 is SGHVS and CDR2 is FNYEAQ. CDR3 length equals 17 residues. CDR3 residues: CASSLASTSGRMETQYF. The CDR3 region has the DNA TGTGCCAGCAGCTTAGCGTCGACTAGCGGGAGAATGGAGACCCAGTACTTC. The whole variable domain, filled in from reference TRBV7-6 and TRBJ2-5, reads GAGVSQSPRYKVTKRGQDVALRCDPISGHVSLYWYRQALGQGPEFLTYFNYEAQQDKSGLPNDRFSAERPEGSISTLTIQRTEQRDSAMYRCASSLASTSGRMETQYFGPGTRLLVL.

This clonotype has a handful of counts. This CDR3 is CASSPLSTGTFQGGELFF. DNA of the CDR3: TGTGCCAGCAGTCCTCTTTCGACAGGAACCTTTCAGGGCGGGGAGCTGTTTTTT. The chain recombines TRBV6-1 with TRBJ2-2; TRBD1 is a possible D gene (6 bases). Germline assignment: CDR1 MNHNS and CDR2 SASEGT. V lost 5 bases and J 7 bases, leaving 26 bases between the germline ends. The CDR3 loop spans 18 amino acids.

This clonotype occurred a few times. This chain connects TRBV12-3 or TRBV12-4 to TRBJ2-3, with 12 positions matching TRBD2. Trimming removed 5 bases from V and 5 bases from J; junction bases left unmatched: 5. The CDR3 has 15 residues. CDR3 residues: CASSTRTSGKDTQYF. The CDR3 coding sequence is TGTGCCAGCAGTACCCGGACTAGCGGGAAAGATACGCAGTATTTT.

The V gene is TRBV30, the J gene TRBJ1-5; D might be TRBD1 (6 bases). This CDR3 region has 13 residues. CDR1 is GTSNPN and CDR2 is SVGIG in the germline V gene (reference sequence). V gave up 6 bases and J gave up 8 bases, with 17 bases separating them. This CDR3 reads CACLDSEDKPQHF. CDR3 nucleotides: TGTGCCTGCCTGGACAGCGAGGATAAGCCCCAGCATTTT. Drawing the rest from reference TRBV30 and TRBJ1-5, the complete variable domain is SQTIHQWPATLVQPVGSPLSLECTVEGTSNPNLYWYRQAAGRGLQLLFYSVGIGQISSEVPQNLSASRPQDRQFILSSKKLLLSDSGFYLCACLDSEDKPQHFGDGTRLSIL.

This clonotype was seen repeatedly, ten times or more. The rearrangement uses TRBV28 and TRBJ1-5; D may be TRBD1 (6 bases). CDR3 length: 14 amino acids. V was shortened by 5 bases and J by 4 bases, with 12 bases between the two germline ends. Per the germline V gene, CDR1 is MDHEN and CDR2 is SYDVKM. This CDR3 is CASSTPGANQPQHF. CDR3 DNA: TGTGCCAGCAGTACACCGGGGGCAAATCAGCCCCAGCATTTT. Based on the CDR3 plus reference TRBV28 and TRBJ1-5, the full variable domain is DVKVTQSSRYLVKRTGEKVFLECVQDMDHENMFWYRQDPGLGLRLIYFSYDVKMKEKGDIPEGYSVSREKKERFSLILESASTNQTSMYLCASSTPGANQPQHFGDGTRLSIL.

This chain connects TRBV6-1 to TRBJ2-1, with D possibly matching TRBD2 (6 bases). Trimming removed 7 bases from V and 5 bases from J, with 15 bases in between. The germline gives CDR1 MNHNS, CDR2 SASEGT. This CDR3 is built from 14 residues. The CDR3 DNA reads as TGTGCCAGCACCAACCCGGGAGCTAACAATGAGCAGTTCTTC. It encodes CASTNPGANNEQFF.

The table lists this clonotype with a few counts. The CDR3, as DNA: TGCAGTGCTGGCCGACAGGGGACTCAGCCCCAGCATTTT. Its translation is CSAGRQGTQPQHF. The gene calls are TRBV20-1 and TRBJ1-5; the match to TRBD1 covers 8 bases. V lost 5 bases and J lost 6; bases outside the gene matches: 6. Germline-derived CDR1 and CDR2 are DFQATT and SNEGSKA (reference sequence). This CDR3 spans 13 amino acids.

The chain joins TRBV6-1 to TRBJ1-5, with D maybe TRBD1 (6 bases). Trimming cost V 6 bases and J 2 bases, with 20 bases left between them. This CDR3 is 17 amino acids long. CDR1 and CDR2 (germline): MNHNS, SASEGT. CDR3 sequence: CASSDPGHPWGNQPQHF. In DNA, the CDR3 is TGTGCCAGCAGCGACCCGGGACACCCATGGGGCAATCAGCCCCAGCATTTT.

This clonotype was seen at least ten times. The CDR3 reads CASSMKGNTEAFF. CDR3 coding DNA: TGTGCCAGCAGTATGAAGGGGAACACTGAAGCTTTCTTT. The chain couples TRBV12-3 or TRBV12-4 to TRBJ1-1; no definite D call. Trimming took off 5 bases at V and 1 base at J, with 8 bases between the two ends. The CDR3 sequence is 13 residues long.

CDR3 in amino acids: CASSSLGLAGSDTQYF. In nucleotides, the CDR3 is TGTGCCAGCAGTTCCCTGGGACTAGCGGGATCAGATACGCAGTATTTT. The chain couples TRBV27 to TRBJ2-3, with 13 positions matching TRBD2. The CDR3 covers 16 residues. J gave up 4 bases and V 4 bases, and 5 bases lay outside the gene matches. The germline CDR1 and CDR2 sequences are MNHEY and SMNVEV (reference sequence).

Ten or more counts support this clonotype. The chain joins TRBV20-1 to TRBJ2-7, with TRBD1 as a possible D gene (6 bases). Trimming left V 0 bases short and J 5 bases short, with 20 bases between. CDR1 DFQATT and CDR2 SNEGSKA come from the germline V gene (reference sequence). The CDR3 runs to 16 residues. The DNA for the CDR3 is TGCAGTGCTAGAGATCTGACAGGAGGTTCTCCTGACGAGCAGTACTTC. Translation gives CSARDLTGGSPDEQYF.

This clonotype has ten or more counts. The gene calls are TRBV7-2 and TRBJ2-3; unclear D gene. CDR3 length: 12 amino acids. With 4 bases removed from V and 2 bases from J, the gap between germline ends came to 4 bases. Germline loops: CDR1 SGHTA, CDR2 FQGNSA. The DNA for the CDR3 is TGTGCCAGCAGCTCCTACACAGATACGCAGTATTTT. As protein: CASSSYTDTQYF.